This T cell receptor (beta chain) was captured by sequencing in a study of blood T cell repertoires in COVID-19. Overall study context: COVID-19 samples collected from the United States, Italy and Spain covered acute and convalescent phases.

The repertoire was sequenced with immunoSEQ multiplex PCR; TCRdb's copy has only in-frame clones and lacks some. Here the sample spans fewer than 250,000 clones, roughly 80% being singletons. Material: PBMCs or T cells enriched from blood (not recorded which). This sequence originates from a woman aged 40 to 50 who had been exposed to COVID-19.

CDR3 protein: CASRKGEQPQHF. DNA of the CDR3: TGTGCCAGCAGGAAGGGAGAGCAGCCCCAGCATTTT. The rearrangement links TRBV12-3 or TRBV12-4 to TRBJ1-5; D not resolved. The V end lost 6 bases, the J end lost 7 bases, and 10 bases lay between the germline ends. The length of the CDR3 is 12 residues.